One T cell receptor (beta chain) is described in this entry. Its antigen remains unknown. The sample belongs to a study of shared clonotypes between healthy human individuals. Study information: Those who served as donors were a couple of women and a few men between the ages of 18 and 49. Points from the study as a whole: Having only a few donors restricted how much genetic and exposure-history diversity was captured.

Naive CD8 cells were CD45RO-negative, positively selected for CCR7, excluding terminally differentiated effector memory CD45RA+ cells. Data came from immunoSEQ multiplex PCR; TCRdb stores just in-frame clones and leaves some out. The sample contains about 680,000 clones, around 92% of which appear only once. The CDR3 length is 14 residues. V was clipped by 4 bases and J by 1 base; unmatched bases: 2. The germline CDR1 and CDR2 sequences are SGDLS and YYNGEE. The gene calls are TRBV9 and TRBJ1-5, with 7 nucleotides matching TRBD1. The sequence was collected from a man aged 25 to 40 in good health. The specimen was naive CD8+ T cells sorted from blood. The CDR3 DNA sequence: TGTGCCAGCAGCAGGGACAGCAGCAATCAGCCCCAGCATTTT. Its translation is CASSRDSSNQPQHF. The variable domain in full, with the rest retrieved from reference TRBV9 and TRBJ1-5, is DSGVTQTPKHLITATGQRVTLRCSPRSGDLSVYWYQQSLDQGLQFLIQYYNGEERAKGNILERFSAQQFPDLHSELNLSSLELGDSALYFCASSRDSSNQPQHFGDGTRLSIL.